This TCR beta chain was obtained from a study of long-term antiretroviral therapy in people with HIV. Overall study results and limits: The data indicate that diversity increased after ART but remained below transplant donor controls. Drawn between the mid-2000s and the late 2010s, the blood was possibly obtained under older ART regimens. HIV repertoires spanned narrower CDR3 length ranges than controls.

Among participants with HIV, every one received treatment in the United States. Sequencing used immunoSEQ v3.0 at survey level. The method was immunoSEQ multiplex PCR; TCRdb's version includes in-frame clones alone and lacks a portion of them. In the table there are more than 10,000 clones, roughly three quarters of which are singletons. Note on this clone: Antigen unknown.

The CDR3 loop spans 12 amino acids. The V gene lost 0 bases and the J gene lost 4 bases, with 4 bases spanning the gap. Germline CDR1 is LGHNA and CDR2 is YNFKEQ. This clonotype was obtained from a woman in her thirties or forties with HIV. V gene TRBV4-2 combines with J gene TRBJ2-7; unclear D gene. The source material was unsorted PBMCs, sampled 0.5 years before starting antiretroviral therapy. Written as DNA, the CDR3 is TGTGCCAGCAGCCAAGATACATACGAGCAGTACTTC. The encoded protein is CASSQDTYEQYF.